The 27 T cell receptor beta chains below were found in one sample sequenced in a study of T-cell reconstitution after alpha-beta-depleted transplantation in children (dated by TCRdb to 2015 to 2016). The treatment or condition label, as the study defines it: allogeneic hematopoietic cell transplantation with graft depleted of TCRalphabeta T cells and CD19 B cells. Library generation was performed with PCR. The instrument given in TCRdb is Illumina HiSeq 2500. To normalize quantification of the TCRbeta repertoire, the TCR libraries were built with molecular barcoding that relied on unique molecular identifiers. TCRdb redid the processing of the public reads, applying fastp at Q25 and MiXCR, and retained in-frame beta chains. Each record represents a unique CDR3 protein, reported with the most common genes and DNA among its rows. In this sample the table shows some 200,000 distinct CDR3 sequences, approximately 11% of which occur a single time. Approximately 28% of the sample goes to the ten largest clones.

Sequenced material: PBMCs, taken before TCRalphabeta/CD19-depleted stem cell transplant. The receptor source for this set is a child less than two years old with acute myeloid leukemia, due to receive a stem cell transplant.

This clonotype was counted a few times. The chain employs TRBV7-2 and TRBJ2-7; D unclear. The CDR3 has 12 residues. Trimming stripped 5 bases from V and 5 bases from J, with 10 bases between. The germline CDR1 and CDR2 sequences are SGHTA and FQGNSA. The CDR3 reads CASSNGWDEQYF. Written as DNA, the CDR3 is TGTGCCAGCAGCAATGGGTGGGACGAGCAGTACTTC.

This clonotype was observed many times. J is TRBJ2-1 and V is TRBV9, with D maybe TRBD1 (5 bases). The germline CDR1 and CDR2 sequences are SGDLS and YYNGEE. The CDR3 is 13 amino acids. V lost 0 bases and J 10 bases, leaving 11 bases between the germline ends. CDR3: CASSVVTAQEQFF. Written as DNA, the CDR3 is TGTGCCAGCAGCGTAGTGACAGCGCAAGAGCAGTTCTTC.

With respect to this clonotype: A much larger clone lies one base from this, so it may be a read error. DNA of the CDR3: TGTGCCAGCAGCCATGATTTTCGGGCTGGGGGCGAGCAGTACTTC. Its protein product is CASSHDFRAGGEQYF. The chain carries TRBV14 and TRBJ2-7; D assignment may be TRBD1 or TRBD2 (5 bases each). Germline CDR1 SGHDN, CDR2 FVKESK. The CDR3 covers 15 residues. V lost 3 bases, J lost 6 bases, and 18 bases lay in between.

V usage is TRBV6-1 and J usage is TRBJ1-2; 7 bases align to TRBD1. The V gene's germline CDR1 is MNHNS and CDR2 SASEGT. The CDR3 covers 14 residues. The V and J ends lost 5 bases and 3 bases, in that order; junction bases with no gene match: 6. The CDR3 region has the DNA TGTGCCAGCAGTACCTTCGGGACAGACTATGGCTACACCTTC. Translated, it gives CASSTFGTDYGYTF.

The CDR3 region has the DNA TGTGCCAGCAGTTTCGGAAGTCCCCCCTACGAGCAGTACTTC. This codes for CASSFGSPPYEQYF. J is TRBJ2-7 and V is TRBV28; D is uncertain. The germline gives CDR1 MDHEN, CDR2 SYDVKM. The CDR3 sequence is 14 residues long. The ends were cut back, 3 bases at V and 2 bases at J, with 11 bases in the middle.

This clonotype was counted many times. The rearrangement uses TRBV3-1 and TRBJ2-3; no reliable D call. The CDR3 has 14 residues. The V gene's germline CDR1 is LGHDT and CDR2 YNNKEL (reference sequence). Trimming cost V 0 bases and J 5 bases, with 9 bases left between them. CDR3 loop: CASSQDWFRDTQYF. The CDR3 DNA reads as TGTGCCAGCAGCCAAGATTGGTTCCGAGATACGCAGTATTTT.

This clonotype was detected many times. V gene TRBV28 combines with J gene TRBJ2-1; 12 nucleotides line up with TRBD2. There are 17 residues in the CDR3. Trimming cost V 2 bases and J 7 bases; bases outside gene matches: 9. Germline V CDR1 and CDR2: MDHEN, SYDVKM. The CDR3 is CASSLPNGLAGSNEQFF. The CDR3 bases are TGTGCCAGCAGTTTACCTAACGGACTAGCGGGAAGTAATGAGCAGTTCTTC.

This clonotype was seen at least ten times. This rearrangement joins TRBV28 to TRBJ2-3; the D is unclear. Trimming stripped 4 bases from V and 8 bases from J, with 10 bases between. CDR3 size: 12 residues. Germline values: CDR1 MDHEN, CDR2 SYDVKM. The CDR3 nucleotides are TGTGCCAGCAGTTACCCTACGGGTACGCAGTATTTT. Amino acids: CASSYPTGTQYF.

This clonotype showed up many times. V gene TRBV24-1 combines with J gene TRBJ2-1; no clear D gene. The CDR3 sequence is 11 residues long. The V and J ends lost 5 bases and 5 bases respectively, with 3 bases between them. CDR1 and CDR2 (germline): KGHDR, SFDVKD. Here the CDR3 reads CATSGDNEQFF. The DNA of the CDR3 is TGTGCCACCAGTGGGGACAATGAGCAGTTCTTC.

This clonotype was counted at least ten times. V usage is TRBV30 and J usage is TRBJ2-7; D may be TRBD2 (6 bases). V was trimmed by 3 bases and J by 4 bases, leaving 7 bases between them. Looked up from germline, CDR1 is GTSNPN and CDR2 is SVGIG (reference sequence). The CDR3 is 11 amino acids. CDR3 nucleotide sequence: TGTGCCTGGAGCGGGAGTTACGAGCAGTACTTC. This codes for CAWSGSYEQYF.

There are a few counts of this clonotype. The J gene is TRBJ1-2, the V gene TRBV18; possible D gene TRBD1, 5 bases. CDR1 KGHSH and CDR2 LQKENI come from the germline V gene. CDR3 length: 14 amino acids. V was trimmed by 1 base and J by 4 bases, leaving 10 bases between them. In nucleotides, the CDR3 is TGTGCCAGCTCACCACGGGACGGTTCCTATGGCTACACCTTC. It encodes CASSPRDGSYGYTF.

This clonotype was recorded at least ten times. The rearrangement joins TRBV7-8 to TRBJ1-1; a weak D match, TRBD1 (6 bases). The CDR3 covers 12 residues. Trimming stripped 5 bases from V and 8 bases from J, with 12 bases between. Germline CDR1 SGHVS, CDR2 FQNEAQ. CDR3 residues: CASSGSDREAFF. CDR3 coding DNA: TGTGCCAGCAGCGGTTCGGACAGAGAAGCTTTCTTT.

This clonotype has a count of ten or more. The CDR3 DNA reads as TGTGCCAGCAGCTGGGGCTATGGCTACACCTTC. The encoded protein is CASSWGYGYTF. The V and J genes are TRBV5-5 and TRBJ1-2; no definite D call. The V gene's germline CDR1 is SGHKS and CDR2 YYEKEE (reference sequence). Trimming shortened V by 3 bases and J by 4 bases, and 4 bases separated the two germline ends. The CDR3 is 11 residues long. Using reference TRBV5-5 and TRBJ1-2 for the parts outside the CDR3, the full variable domain is DAGVTQSPTHLIKTRGQQVTLRCSPISGHKSVSWYQQVLGQGPQFIFQYYEKEERGRGNFPDRFSARQFPNYSSELNVNALLLGDSALYLCASSWGYGYTFGSGTRLTVV.

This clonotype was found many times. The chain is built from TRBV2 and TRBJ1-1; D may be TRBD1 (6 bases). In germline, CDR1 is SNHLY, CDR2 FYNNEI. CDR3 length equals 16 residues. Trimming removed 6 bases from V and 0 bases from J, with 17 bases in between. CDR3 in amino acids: CASRTSRGAMNTEAFF. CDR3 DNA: TGTGCCAGCAGAACAAGTAGGGGGGCCATGAACACTGAAGCTTTCTTT.

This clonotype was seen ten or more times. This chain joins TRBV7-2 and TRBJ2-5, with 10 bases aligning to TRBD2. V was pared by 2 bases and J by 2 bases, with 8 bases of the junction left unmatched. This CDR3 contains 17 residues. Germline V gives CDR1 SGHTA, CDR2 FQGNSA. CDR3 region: CASSLPRTSGGQETQYF. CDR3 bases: TGTGCCAGCAGCTTACCCCGGACTAGCGGAGGACAAGAGACCCAGTACTTC.

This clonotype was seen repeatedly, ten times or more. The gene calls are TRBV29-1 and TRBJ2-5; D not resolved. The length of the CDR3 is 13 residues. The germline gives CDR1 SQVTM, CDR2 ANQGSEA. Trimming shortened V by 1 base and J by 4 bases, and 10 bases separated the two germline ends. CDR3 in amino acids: CSVEAQVTETQYF. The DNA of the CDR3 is TGCAGCGTTGAAGCCCAAGTTACAGAGACCCAGTACTTC.

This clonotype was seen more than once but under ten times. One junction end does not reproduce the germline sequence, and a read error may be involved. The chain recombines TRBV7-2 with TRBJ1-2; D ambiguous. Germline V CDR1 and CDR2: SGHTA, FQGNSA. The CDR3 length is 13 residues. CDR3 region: CASSLDFLQGYPF. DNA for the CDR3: TGTGCCAGCAGCTTAGATTTTTTACAAGGCTACCCCTTC.

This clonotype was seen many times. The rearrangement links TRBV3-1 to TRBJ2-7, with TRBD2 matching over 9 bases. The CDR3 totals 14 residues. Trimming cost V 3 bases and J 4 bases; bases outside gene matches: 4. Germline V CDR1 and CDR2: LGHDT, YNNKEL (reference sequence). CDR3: CASSQGAGGYEQYF. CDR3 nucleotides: TGTGCCAGCAGCCAGGGGGCGGGAGGGTACGAGCAGTACTTC.

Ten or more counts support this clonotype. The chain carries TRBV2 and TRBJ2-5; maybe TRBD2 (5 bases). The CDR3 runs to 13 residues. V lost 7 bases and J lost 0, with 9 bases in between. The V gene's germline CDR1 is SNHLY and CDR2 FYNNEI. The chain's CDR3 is CASKRRYQETQYF. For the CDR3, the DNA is TGTGCCAGCAAGCGGAGGTACCAAGAGACCCAGTACTTC. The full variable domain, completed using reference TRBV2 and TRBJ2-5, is EPEVTQTPSHQVTQMGQEVILRCVPISNHLYFYWYRQILGQKVEFLVSFYNNEISEKSEIFDDQFSVERPDGSNFTLKIRSTKLEDSAMYFCASKRRYQETQYFGPGTRLLVL.

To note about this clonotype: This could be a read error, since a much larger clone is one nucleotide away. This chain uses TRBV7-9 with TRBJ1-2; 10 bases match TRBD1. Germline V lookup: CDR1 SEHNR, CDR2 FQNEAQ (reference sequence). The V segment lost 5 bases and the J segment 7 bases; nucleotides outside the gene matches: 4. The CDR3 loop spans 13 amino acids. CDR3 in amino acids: CASSPGTGAGYTF. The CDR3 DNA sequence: TGTGCCAGCAGCCCTGGGACAGGGGCTGGCTACACCTTC.

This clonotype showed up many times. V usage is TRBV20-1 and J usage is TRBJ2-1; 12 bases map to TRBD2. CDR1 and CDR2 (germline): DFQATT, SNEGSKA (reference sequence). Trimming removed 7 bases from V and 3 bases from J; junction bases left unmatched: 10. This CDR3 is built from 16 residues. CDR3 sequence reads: CSEKPGLAGDYNEQFF. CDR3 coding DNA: TGCAGTGAAAAACCGGGACTAGCGGGCGACTACAATGAGCAGTTCTTC.

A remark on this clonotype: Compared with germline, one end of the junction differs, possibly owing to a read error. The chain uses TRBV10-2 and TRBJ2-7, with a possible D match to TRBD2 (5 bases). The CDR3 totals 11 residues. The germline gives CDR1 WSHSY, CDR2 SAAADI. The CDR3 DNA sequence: TGCGTCAGCAGTGAGGGCTACGAGCAGTACTTC. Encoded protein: CVSSEGYEQYF.

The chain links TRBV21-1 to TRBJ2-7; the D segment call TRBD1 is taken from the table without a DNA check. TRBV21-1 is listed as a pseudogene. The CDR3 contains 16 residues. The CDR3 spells CASTPIRGVSAYEQYF. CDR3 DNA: TGTGCCAGCACCCCAATAAGGGGGGTCTCAGCCTACGAGCAGTACTTC.

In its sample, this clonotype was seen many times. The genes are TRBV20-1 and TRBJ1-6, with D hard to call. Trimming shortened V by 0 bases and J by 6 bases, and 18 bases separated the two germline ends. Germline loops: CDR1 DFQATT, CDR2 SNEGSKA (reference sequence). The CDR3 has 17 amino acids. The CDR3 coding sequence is TGCAGTGCTAGAGATGTAGGGCAGAATAAGTTTAATTCACCCCTCCACTTT. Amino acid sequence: CSARDVGQNKFNSPLHF.

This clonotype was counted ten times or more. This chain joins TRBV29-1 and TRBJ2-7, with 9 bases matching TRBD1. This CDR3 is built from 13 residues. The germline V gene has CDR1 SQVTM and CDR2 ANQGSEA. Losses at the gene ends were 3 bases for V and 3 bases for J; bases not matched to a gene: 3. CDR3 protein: CSVDWGQGYEQYF. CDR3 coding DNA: TGCAGCGTTGATTGGGGACAGGGCTACGAGCAGTACTTC.

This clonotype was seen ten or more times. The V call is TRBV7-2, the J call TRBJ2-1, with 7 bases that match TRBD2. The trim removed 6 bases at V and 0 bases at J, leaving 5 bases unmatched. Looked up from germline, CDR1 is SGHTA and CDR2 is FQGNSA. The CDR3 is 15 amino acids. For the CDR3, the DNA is TGTGCCAGCAGGAGACGGGAGGTCTCCTACAATGAGCAGTTCTTC. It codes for CASRRREVSYNEQFF.

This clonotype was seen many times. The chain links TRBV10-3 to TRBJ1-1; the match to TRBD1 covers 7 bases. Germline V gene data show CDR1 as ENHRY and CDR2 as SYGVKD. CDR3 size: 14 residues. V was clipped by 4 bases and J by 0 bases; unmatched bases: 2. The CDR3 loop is CAISGQGVNTEAFF. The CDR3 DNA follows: TGTGCCATCAGTGGACAGGGCGTGAACACTGAAGCTTTCTTT.